This T cell receptor beta chain derives from a study of beta chain features in type 1 diabetes. The entirety of the isolated RNA underwent reverse transcription, so expressed TCRB transcripts were sequenced. The repertoire was sequenced with immunoSEQ multiplex PCR; TCRdb's copy has only in-frame clones and lacks some. The sample records 300,000 to 450,000 clones, 10% to 15% being singletons. CDR1 ENHRY and CDR2 SYGVKD come from the germline V gene. The CDR3 runs 14 residues. V lost 2 bases, J lost 3 bases, and 10 bases lay in between. Sequencing input: naive CD4+ T cells from blood. This sequence joins TRBV10-3 and TRBJ1-2, with D hard to call. This receptor was identified in a young man in good health. In DNA, the CDR3 is TGTGCCATCAGTGAGCCCGGGGAATACTATGGCTACACCTTC. This gives the protein CAISEPGEYYGYTF.